Following are 5 T cell receptor beta chains from one sample sequenced in a study of PD-L1 blockade in urothelial cancer. Clones were read by immunoSEQ multiplex PCR, and TCRdb kept only the in-frame ones, dropping some. The repertoire holds 35,000 to 50,000 clones, with 70% to 85% as singletons. The sequencing here drew on PBMCs, taken around atezolizumab (anti-PD-L1) treatment. The receptors stem from a man aged 70-80 years with urothelial cancer.

Regarding this clone: At one end the junction does not follow the germline gene, possibly because of a read error. The chain joins TRBV7-2 to TRBJ2-7, with TRBD2 matching over 7 bases. The length of the CDR3 is 15 residues. Germline values: CDR1 SGHTA, CDR2 FQGNSA. The CDR3 region is CVSSYDGLGLYEQYF. The CDR3 DNA is TGTGTCAGCAGCTACGACGGACTAGGCCTTTACGAGCAGTACTTC.

The chain has TRBV19 and TRBJ2-1; possible D gene TRBD1, 6 bases. The CDR3 runs 14 residues. Per germline, CDR1 LNHDA and CDR2 SQIVND (reference sequence). V was cut by 3 bases and J by 9 bases, with 15 bases left in between. CDR3 amino acids: CASSMLQGRSEQFF. The CDR3 nucleotides are TGTGCCAGTAGTATGTTGCAGGGGCGAAGTGAGCAGTTCTTC.

This clone has more than one count but fewer than ten. The chain couples TRBV6-1 to TRBJ2-2; 9 nucleotides align to TRBD2. J lost 6 bases, V lost 4 bases, and 12 bases had no gene match. The CDR3 has 17 amino acids. Germline values: CDR1 MNHNS, CDR2 SASEGT. The CDR3 reads CASSATSGAVKAGELFF. For the CDR3, the DNA is TGTGCCAGCAGTGCGACTAGCGGAGCTGTGAAAGCCGGGGAGCTGTTTTTT.

The genes are TRBV6-1 and TRBJ1-3, with a possible D match to TRBD1 (5 bases). From germline, CDR1 is MNHNS and CDR2 SASEGT. The CDR3 consists of 15 residues. The V end lost 1 base, the J end lost 2 bases, and 9 bases lay between the germline ends. This chain's CDR3 is CASSEVQETGNTIYF. The DNA for the CDR3 is TGTGCCAGCAGTGAAGTACAGGAAACTGGAAACACCATATATTTT.

This clone showed up just once. The rearrangement links TRBV2 to TRBJ2-7; no reliable D call. The CDR3 has 16 residues. The germline V and J ends were trimmed by 4 bases and 2 bases, with 18 bases remaining between them. Germline CDR1 SNHLY, CDR2 FYNNEI. This chain's CDR3 is CASSGPARDPPYEQYF. CDR3 in DNA: TGTGCCAGCAGTGGTCCAGCGCGAGACCCCCCCTACGAGCAGTACTTC.